The 21 T cell receptor beta chains below come from one sample, sequenced in a study of T cell repertoires in cytomegalovirus infection. MiXCR, applied by TCRdb to the reads, yields one record per CDR3 protein. In the table there are roughly 500,000 distinct CDR3 sequences, roughly a third of which are singletons. Antigen specificity for these receptors is unknown. Sequenced material: cultured PBMCs, taken from culture after CMV antigen stimulation. These receptor sequences come from a human donor in good health (CMV status not recorded). Some clones in this sample may be carry-over from other donors' samples.

This clonotype was detected many times. The CDR3 spells CASRPFVVETQYF. The CDR3 DNA reads TGTGCCAGCCGCCCCTTCGTTGTGGAGACCCAGTACTTC. This chain connects TRBV7-2 to TRBJ2-5; unclear D gene. Germline V gene sequence: CDR1 SGHTA, CDR2 FQGNSA. The CDR3 spans 13 residues. Trimming cost V 8 bases and J 5 bases, with 15 bases left between them. The entire variable domain, with the rest obtained from reference TRBV7-2 and TRBJ2-5, is as follows: GAGVSQSPSNKVTEKGKDVELRCDPISGHTALYWYRQSLGQGLEFLIYFQGNSAPDKSGLPSDRFSAERTGGSVSTLTIQRTQQEDSAVYLCASRPFVVETQYFGPGTRLLVL.

This clonotype was detected many times. The J gene is TRBJ1-6, the V gene TRBV7-2, with TRBD1 matching 8 bases. In germline, CDR1 is SGHTA, CDR2 FQGNSA. The ends lost 1 base at V and 10 bases at J; junction bases unmatched: 6. The CDR3 is 15 residues long. CDR3 sequence: CASSLVRQGASPLHF. CDR3 sequence (DNA): TGTGCCAGCAGCTTAGTCCGGCAGGGGGCCTCACCCCTCCACTTT.

This clonotype was seen a handful of times. This chain uses TRBV12-3 or TRBV12-4 with TRBJ2-6; D call uncertain. The CDR3 has 15 residues. V lost 6 bases to trimming and J lost 7 bases, with 16 bases between them. The CDR3 reads CASSPITVPANVLTF. The CDR3 nucleotides are TGTGCCAGCAGCCCAATCACCGTTCCAGCCAACGTCCTGACTTTC.

The chain is built from TRBV4-1 and TRBJ2-7, with D maybe TRBD2 (5 bases). From germline, CDR1 is MGHRA and CDR2 YSYEKL. Trimming shortened V by 1 base and J by 2 bases, and 9 bases separated the two germline ends. The CDR3 runs 14 residues. The CDR3, as DNA: TGCGCCAGCAGCCAAGGACCCGGGACCTACGAGCAGTACGTC. Translated, it gives CASSQGPGTYEQYV.

The chain uses TRBV6-2 or TRBV6-3 and TRBJ2-1; TRBD2 matches 15 bases. Unmatched junction bases numbered 4, after V lost 5 bases and J lost 5 bases. CDR1 is MNHEY and CDR2 is SVGEGT in the germline V gene. The length of the CDR3 is 16 residues. Written as DNA, the CDR3 is TGTGCCAGCAGTCTCGGACTAGCGGGAGGGGACAATGAGCAGTTCTTC. This codes for CASSLGLAGGDNEQFF.

The chain is built from TRBV6-2 or TRBV6-3 and TRBJ2-1; D is perhaps TRBD2 (5 bases). CDR1 and CDR2 (germline): MNHEY, SVGEGT. V lost 6 bases and J lost 4, with 19 bases in between. CDR3 length: 16 amino acids. The CDR3 reads CASSGIPQSGYNEQFF. The CDR3 DNA follows: TGTGCCAGCAGCGGGATCCCCCAAAGCGGTTACAATGAGCAGTTCTTC.

Here the CDR3 DNA reads TGTGCCAGCAGTGAATTCGGGTTCGGACTCACGAACACCGGGGAGCTGTTTTTT. Encoded protein: CASSEFGFGLTNTGELFF. V usage is TRBV2 and J usage is TRBJ2-2, with a weak D call TRBD2 (5 bases). Germline lookup yields CDR1 SNHLY and CDR2 FYNNEI. V lost 2 bases, J lost 0 bases, and 16 bases lay in between. The CDR3 loop spans 18 amino acids. Looking up the rest from reference TRBV2 and TRBJ2-2 gives the full variable domain: EPEVTQTPSHQVTQMGQEVILRCVPISNHLYFYWYRQILGQKVEFLVSFYNNEISEKSEIFDDQFSVERPDGSNFTLKIRSTKLEDSAMYFCASSEFGFGLTNTGELFFGEGSRLTVL.

CDR3 in amino acids: CASSGRSSGQETQYF. CDR3 DNA sequence: TGTGCCAGCAGCGGGCGAAGTAGCGGACAAGAGACCCAGTACTTC. The chain links TRBV9 to TRBJ2-5; possibly TRBD2 for D (6 bases). CDR1 is SGDLS, CDR2 YYNGEE, per germline. Deletions cut 3 bases from V and 2 bases from J, with 14 bases between. The CDR3 contains 15 residues.

This chain joins TRBV7-2 and TRBJ2-1; D is possibly TRBD1 (6 bases). This CDR3 region has 18 residues. Germline assignment: CDR1 SGHTA and CDR2 FQGNSA. V dropped 1 base and J dropped 3 bases, with 19 bases sitting between them. The CDR3 region has the DNA TGTGCCAGCAGCTTAGGGGGGCGCAGGGTGAGGCTCTACAATGAGCAGTTCTTC. Protein sequence: CASSLGGRRVRLYNEQFF.

The gene calls are TRBV24-1 and TRBJ2-1; D is perhaps TRBD1 (6 bases). V shed 6 bases and J shed 1 base, with 12 bases lying between them. CDR1 and CDR2 from the germline V gene are KGHDR and SFDVKD. This CDR3 region has 15 residues. CDR3 nucleotides: TGTGCCACCAGTCTGACAGGTAGTTCCTACAATGAGCAGTTCTTC. Amino acids: CATSLTGSSYNEQFF.

CDR3 region: CASSLIGKPPTDTQYF. CDR3 coding DNA: TGTGCCAGCAGCTTGATAGGCAAGCCCCCCACAGATACGCAGTATTTT. The chain employs TRBV7-9 and TRBJ2-3; D is undetermined. This CDR3 comprises 16 residues. Looked up from germline, CDR1 is SEHNR and CDR2 is FQNEAQ (reference sequence). The V and J ends lost 3 bases and 2 bases respectively, with 15 bases between them. Full variable domain (missing parts from reference TRBV7-9 and TRBJ2-3): DTGVSQNPRHKITKRGQNVTFRCDPISEHNRLYWYRQTLGQGPEFLTYFQNEAQLEKSRLLSDRFSAERPKGSFSTLEIQRTEQGDSAMYLCASSLIGKPPTDTQYFGPGTRLTVL.

V gene TRBV6-2 or TRBV6-3 combines with J gene TRBJ1-5, with a weak D call TRBD1 (6 bases). The CDR3 loop spans 13 amino acids. V dropped 10 bases and J dropped 2 bases, with 12 bases sitting between them. CDR1 MNHEY and CDR2 SVGEGT come from the germline V gene. CDR3 in DNA: TGTGCCACAACAGGGATAGGCAATCAGCCCCAGCATTTT. It yields the protein CATTGIGNQPQHF.

The J gene is TRBJ1-6, the V gene TRBV20-1, with 10 bases identical to TRBD1. The CDR3 extends over 15 amino acids. J gave up 3 bases and V 1 base, and 0 bases lay outside the gene matches. Germline assignment: CDR1 DFQATT and CDR2 SNEGSKA (reference sequence). CDR3 bases: TGCAGTGCTAGAGGGGACAGGGGCTATAATTCACCCCTCCACTTT. Amino acids: CSARGDRGYNSPLHF.

This clonotype was seen a few times. V is TRBV4-1 and J is TRBJ2-3; 8 nucleotides align to TRBD2. Germline-derived CDR1 and CDR2 are MGHRA and YSYEKL. The CDR3 spans 21 residues. Trimming cost V 0 bases and J 5 bases; bases outside gene matches: 22. The CDR3 here is CASSQDPRQLSSGIYQDTQYF. The CDR3 nucleotides are TGCGCCAGCAGCCAAGACCCACGCCAACTTAGTAGCGGGATTTATCAAGATACGCAGTATTTT.

This clonotype showed up just a few times. As DNA, the CDR3 is TGTGCCACCAGCAGGCCCGGGAGAGGAGCAGGAAACACCATATATTTT. Amino acids: CATSRPGRGAGNTIYF. The chain carries TRBV15 and TRBJ1-3; no definite D call. CDR3 length: 16 residues. The V gene's germline CDR1 is LNHNV and CDR2 YYDKDF (reference sequence). V shed 3 bases and J shed 4 bases, with 16 bases lying between them.

The chain uses TRBV7-9 and TRBJ2-7; D might be TRBD1 (6 bases). Trimming removed 0 bases from V and 1 base from J, with 7 bases in between. Germline CDR1 SEHNR, CDR2 FQNEAQ (reference sequence). The CDR3 has 14 amino acids. CDR3 DNA: TGTGCCAGCAGCTTAGCTGGGACATCCTACGAGCAGTACGTC. It is translated as CASSLAGTSYEQYV.

This clonotype has only a few counts. This chain links TRBV7-2 with TRBJ1-1, with TRBD1 matching 7 bases. CDR1 and CDR2 from the germline V gene are SGHTA and FQGNSA. V lost 0 bases to trimming and J lost 10 bases; unmatched junction nucleotides: 5. There are 13 residues in the CDR3. In DNA form, the CDR3 reads TGTGCCAGCAGCTTAGCTGACAGGGTGACAGCTTTCTTT. Protein: CASSLADRVTAFF.

The chain joins TRBV12-5 to TRBJ2-7; 7 bases match TRBD1. This CDR3 spans 16 amino acids. Per germline, CDR1 LGHNT and CDR2 FRNRAP. With 0 bases clipped from V and 3 bases from J, the junction kept 8 bases outside the gene matches. CDR3 protein: CASGLVVGTENYEQYF. The CDR3 coding sequence is TGTGCTAGTGGTTTGGTAGTAGGGACAGAAAACTACGAGCAGTACTTC.

This clonotype was detected ten times or more. This sequence joins TRBV7-2 and TRBJ2-6, with 9 positions matching TRBD1. V dropped 5 bases and J dropped 4; count of bases not matched to a gene: 12. From germline, CDR1 is SGHTA and CDR2 FQGNSA. This CDR3 has 18 amino acids. CDR3 DNA sequence: TGTGCCAGCAGCGCACGAACAGGGGGCGCTTCCGGGGCCAACGTCCTGACTTTC. This gives the protein CASSARTGGASGANVLTF.

V usage is TRBV7-8 and J usage is TRBJ2-1, with D tentatively TRBD2 (5 bases). This CDR3 contains 13 residues. Germline assignment: CDR1 SGHVS and CDR2 FQNEAQ. Trimming removed 5 bases at V and 10 bases at J, with 15 bases between. CDR3 region: CASSPGLLGEQFF. CDR3 nucleotide sequence: TGTGCCAGCAGCCCTGGACTGTTAGGGGAGCAGTTCTTC.

The gene calls are TRBV18 and TRBJ2-1, with 8 positions matching TRBD1. With 1 base clipped from V and 7 bases from J, the junction kept 6 bases outside the gene matches. This CDR3 spans 15 amino acids. The germline V gene has CDR1 KGHSH and CDR2 LQKENI. CDR3 protein: CASSPLRGPGNEQFF. In nucleotides, the CDR3 is TGTGCCAGCTCACCACTCAGGGGGCCGGGGAATGAGCAGTTCTTC.